Presented here are 16 T cell receptor beta chains from one specimen sequenced in a study of T cells in women clearing cervical HPV infection (dated by TCRdb to the late 2010s). Library prep was done by the immunoSEQ multiplex PCR assay. This is the immuneACCESS table as TCRdb keeps it, with only in-frame sequences that have V and J called. A part of the clones is gone; compared with another copy, unresolved V genes explain less than half, and the rest is unexplained. The sample's table lists a count of 40,000 to 60,000 clones. Together, the top ten hold approximately 1% of the sample. What was sequenced was blood buffy coat. The receptors come from a woman between 18 and 75 years old with a cervical HPV16 infection that either progressed to CIN3+ or cleared (not recorded which).

In the case of this clone: The read comes to an end 3 residues before the CDR3 does, leaving the germline J gene to fill in the end. The J gene is TRBJ2-5, the V gene TRBV7-2; D may be TRBD2 (5 bases). Germline assignment: CDR1 SGHTA and CDR2 FQGNSA. Trimming shortened V by 4 bases and J by 5 bases, and 11 bases separated the two germline ends. The CDR3 spans 13 residues. CDR3 amino acids: CASSWKTGETQYF. The covered CDR3 bases are TGTGCCAGCAGCTGGAAGACGGGGGAGACC.

For this clone: The missing CDR3 end, 3 residues past where the read stops, is filled in from the germline J gene. The gene calls are TRBV5-1 and TRBJ1-3; D not resolved. Germline CDR1 SGHRS, CDR2 YFSETQ. The CDR3 consists of 15 residues. Trimming left V 2 bases short and J 0 bases short, with 9 bases between. CDR3 bases read: TGCGCCAGCAGCTTCAGTGGTACCTCTGGAAACACC. This sequence encodes CASSFSGTSGNT. The full CDR3 protein reads CASSFSGTSGNTIYF. Together with reference TRBV5-1 and TRBJ1-3, the CDR3 gives the full variable domain: KAGVTQTPRYLIKTRGQQVTLSCSPISGHRSVSWYQQTPGQGLQFLFEYFSETQRNKGNFPGRFSGRQFSNSRSEMNVSTLELGDSALYLCASSFSGTSGNTIYFGEGSWLTVV.

A remark on this clone: The CDR3 end falls 3 residues outside the read, so it is completed with the germline J gene. This rearrangement joins TRBV19 to TRBJ2-7; 8 positions match TRBD1. Germline V lookup: CDR1 LNHDA, CDR2 SQIVND (reference sequence). The V segment lost 4 bases and the J segment 4 bases; nucleotides outside the gene matches: 9. This CDR3 comprises 15 residues. The CDR3 sequence: CASSSLTGGPYEQYF. The part of the CDR3 DNA that was read is TGTGCCAGTAGTAGTCTAACAGGGGGTCCATACGAG.

Of note for this clone: The sequence runs out 3 residues before the end of the CDR3; the remainder is reconstructed from the germline J gene. The rearrangement uses TRBV19 and TRBJ1-2, with D possibly TRBD1 on 5 matching bases. The V end lost 5 bases, the J end lost 1 base, and 14 bases lay between the germline ends. This CDR3 is 15 amino acids long. Per the germline V gene, CDR1 is LNHDA and CDR2 is SQIVND (reference sequence). This CDR3 reads CASSGALPDNYGYTF. Incomplete CDR3 DNA: TGTGCCAGTAGTGGGGCCCTACCGGATAACTATGGC.

In the case of this clone: The observed sequence ends 3 residues before the CDR3 terminus, with the missing tail filled in from the germline J gene. The chain couples TRBV28 to TRBJ1-1; a weak D match, TRBD1 (6 bases). Germline values: CDR1 MDHEN, CDR2 SYDVKM. The CDR3 spans 16 residues. V gave up 6 bases and J gave up 1 base, with 18 bases separating them. The CDR3: CASRGADGATNTEAFF. The sequenced CDR3 bases are TGTGCCAGCAGGGGGGCTGACGGAGCAACGAACACTGAA.

In regard to this clone: Sequencing ends 3 residues short of the CDR3 end; the germline J gene provides the rest. This chain uses TRBV13 with TRBJ2-1, with TRBD2 matching 13 bases. The trim removed 2 bases at V and 4 bases at J, leaving 5 bases unmatched. CDR3 length equals 17 residues. Germline V lookup: CDR1 PRHDT, CDR2 FYEKMQ (reference sequence). The sequenced part of the CDR3 DNA is TGTGCCAGCAGCTTATCAACTAGCGGGGGGGGTTACAATGAG. It yields the protein CASSLSTSGGGYNE. In full, the CDR3 reads CASSLSTSGGGYNEQFF.

Concerning this clone: The observed sequence ends 3 residues before the CDR3 terminus, with the missing tail filled in from the germline J gene. The rearrangement joins TRBV5-6 to TRBJ2-1; D perhaps matches TRBD1 (6 bases). The germline gives CDR1 SGHDT, CDR2 YYEEEE. Deletions cut 3 bases from V and 7 bases from J, with 8 bases between. This CDR3 contains 12 residues. The sequenced CDR3 bases are TGTGCCAGCAGCTCCAGGGGTAATGAG. It is translated as CASSSRGNE. The CDR3 in its entirety is CASSSRGNEQFF.

Remarks on this clone: The read ends 3 residues shy of where the CDR3 ends; the end is completed using the germline J gene. The rearrangement uses TRBV5-1 and TRBJ2-2, with D possibly matching TRBD2 (5 bases). Trimming took off 2 bases at V and 3 bases at J, with 14 bases between the two ends. Germline CDR1 reads SGHRS; CDR2 reads YFSETQ. CDR3 length: 16 amino acids. The DNA read from the CDR3 is TGCGCCAGCAGCTTATCTAGCTGGGGTCACACCGGGGAG. Residues: CASSLSSWGHTGE. In full, the CDR3 reads CASSLSSWGHTGELFF.

To note about this clone: The read halts 3 residues ahead of the CDR3 end, with the missing end drawn from the germline J gene. The J gene is TRBJ2-1, the V gene TRBV6-2 or TRBV6-3; D gene uncertain. Trimming removed 5 bases from V and 1 base from J, with 15 bases in between. This CDR3 is 16 amino acids long. In germline, CDR1 is MNHEY, CDR2 SVGEGT. The CDR3 reads CASSQHAVGSYNEQFF. The sequenced CDR3 bases are TGTGCCAGCAGTCAACACGCGGTTGGGTCCTACAATGAG.

As to this clone: The missing CDR3 end, 3 residues past where the read stops, is filled in from the germline J gene. This rearrangement joins TRBV20-1 to TRBJ2-1, with D tentatively TRBD2 (5 bases). CDR3 size: 13 residues. Germline V gene data show CDR1 as DFQATT and CDR2 as SNEGSKA (reference sequence). V lost 5 bases, J lost 5 bases, and 13 bases lay in between. The CDR3 bases that were read are TGCAGTGCTCGGGGATCCTACAACAATGAG. As protein: CSARGSYNNE. The full CDR3 protein is CSARGSYNNEQFF.

Details on this clone: The CDR3 end falls 3 residues outside the read, so it is completed with the germline J gene. This chain links TRBV11-3 with TRBJ2-1, with D possibly TRBD2 on 5 matching bases. From germline, CDR1 is SGHNT and CDR2 YENEEA. Trimming removed 5 bases from V and 3 bases from J, with 14 bases in between. This CDR3 has 15 amino acids. The DNA read from the CDR3 is TGTGCCAGCAGCCCCGGGGTCCTAGGCTACAATGAG. As protein: CASSPGVLGYNE. The whole CDR3 protein is CASSPGVLGYNEQFF. The whole variable domain, remainder taken from reference TRBV11-3 and TRBJ2-1, is EAGVVQSPRYKIIEKKQPVAFWCNPISGHNTLYWYLQNLGQGPELLIRYENEEAVDDSQLPKDRFSAERLKGVDSTLKIQPAELGDSAVYLCASSPGVLGYNEQFFGPGTRLTVL.

Turning to this clone: The junction departs from the called germline gene at one end, perhaps through a read error. The CDR3 end lies 3 residues beyond the end of the read and is filled in from the germline J gene. Other DNA variants within this sample encode the same CDR3. The chain employs TRBV18 and TRBJ1-3; 7 bases are a match to TRBD1. Germline V gene data show CDR1 as KGHSH and CDR2 as LQKENI. This CDR3 comprises 18 residues. The CDR3 is CASSPLSQGGTSGNTIYF. The CDR3 DNA, read in part, is TGTGCCAGCTCCCCCCTCTCCCAGGGGGGCACATCTGGAAACACA.

About this clone itself: The read terminates 3 residues ahead of where the CDR3 ends, so the germline J gene completes it. J is TRBJ2-5 and V is TRBV19, with 9 bases that match TRBD2. The junction had 5 bases not matched to a gene; V was cut back by 4 bases and J by 2 bases. This CDR3 is built from 15 residues. Germline V gene data show CDR1 as LNHDA and CDR2 as SQIVND (reference sequence). CDR3 region: CASSTSGGTQETQYF. The sequenced part of the CDR3 DNA is TGTGCCAGTAGTACCAGCGGGGGGACTCAAGAGACC.

Of note for this clone: Read coverage stops 3 residues before the CDR3 terminus; the germline J gene supplies the remainder. The chain employs TRBV19 and TRBJ2-1, with D unresolved. Germline V gene lookup returns CDR1 LNHDA and CDR2 SQIVND (reference sequence). This CDR3 is built from 13 residues. Trimming pared 0 bases from V and 4 bases from J, leaving 4 bases between. CDR3 DNA (partial): TGTGCCAGTAGTATAGAAGCGTACAATGAG. Residues: CASSIEAYNE. Given in full, the CDR3 is CASSIEAYNEQFF.

Concerning this clone itself: The read stops 3 residues short of the end of the CDR3; the missing end is completed from the germline J gene. The rearrangement joins TRBV18 to TRBJ2-3, with D tentatively TRBD1 (5 bases). This CDR3 comprises 18 residues. The germline V gene encodes CDR1 KGHSH and CDR2 LQKENI. Here the CDR3 reads CASSPPTMGQLTNQPQYF. The sequenced part of the CDR3 DNA is TGTGCCAGCTCACCACCTACCATGGGGCAGCTAACCAATCAGCCG.

With regard to this clone: The CDR3 extends 3 residues past the end of the read, so its final part is completed from the germline J gene. V is TRBV20-1 and J is TRBJ2-1; 12 nucleotides line up with TRBD2. This CDR3 is built from 15 residues. The ends lost 2 bases at V and 4 bases at J; junction bases unmatched: 3. Per germline, CDR1 DFQATT and CDR2 SNEGSKA (reference sequence). This CDR3 is CSARSLAGGYNEQFF. CDR3 bases read: TGCAGTGCTAGATCACTAGCGGGGGGATACAATGAG.